This T cell receptor (beta chain) originates from a study of CXCR3-negative and CXCR3-positive naive CD8 T cells. Findings of the study overall: When CXCR3-positive naive cells were set against CXCR3-negative naive cells, the former had more hydrophobic TRB CDR3s. PBMCs showed partially decreased CXCR3 expression after cryopreservation, and most assays used fresh PBMCs.

TRB cDNA libraries were made by UMI-labeled 5' RACE. TCRdb derives one entry per CDR3 protein from the 5' RACE reads, leaving out DNA. Recorded for this sample: 100,000 or so distinct CDR3 sequences. About this clonotype: No antigen is known for it.

Germline lookup yields CDR1 SGHTA and CDR2 FQGNSA. The CDR3 is 17 residues long. CD45RO-CCR7+CD27+CD95- characterized naive CD8+ T cells. The chain links TRBV7-2 to TRBJ2-1; TCRdb's assignment of TRBD1 cannot be checked, as there is no DNA. Sequencing was done on a sample of naive CXCR3+ CD8+ T cells from blood. Subset denoted: CD45RO-CCR7+CD27+CD95- naive CD8+ T cells expressing CXCR3 (TNR3+). The source of this sequence is a human donor in good health. Some clones in this sample may be carry-over from other donors' samples. Here the CDR3 reads CASSLALGGQGSNEQFF.